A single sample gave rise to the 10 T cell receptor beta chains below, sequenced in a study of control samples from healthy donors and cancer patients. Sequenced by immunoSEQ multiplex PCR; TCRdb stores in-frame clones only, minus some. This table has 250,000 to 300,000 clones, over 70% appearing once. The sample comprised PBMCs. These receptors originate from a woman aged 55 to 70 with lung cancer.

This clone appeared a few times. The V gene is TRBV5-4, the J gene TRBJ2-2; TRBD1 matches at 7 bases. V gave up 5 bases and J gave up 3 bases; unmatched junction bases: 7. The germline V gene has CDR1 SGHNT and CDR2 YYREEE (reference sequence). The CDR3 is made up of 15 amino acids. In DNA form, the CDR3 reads TGTGCCAGCAGTCGAACTACAGGGGACACCGGGGAGCTGTTTTTT. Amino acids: CASSRTTGDTGELFF.

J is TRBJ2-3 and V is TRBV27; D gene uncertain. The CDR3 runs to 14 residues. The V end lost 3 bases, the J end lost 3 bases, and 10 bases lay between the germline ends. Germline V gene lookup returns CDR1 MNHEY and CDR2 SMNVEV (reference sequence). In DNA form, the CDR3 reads TGTGCCAGCAGTTTTGATGAAAGGACAGATACGCAGTATTTT. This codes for CASSFDERTDTQYF.

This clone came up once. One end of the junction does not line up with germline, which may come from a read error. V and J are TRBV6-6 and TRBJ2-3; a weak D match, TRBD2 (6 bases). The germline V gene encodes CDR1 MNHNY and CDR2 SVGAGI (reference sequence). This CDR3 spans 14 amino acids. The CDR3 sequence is CASRERAGTDAQYF. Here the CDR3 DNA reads TGTGCCAGCAGGGAACGAGCGGGCACAGATGCGCAGTATTTT.

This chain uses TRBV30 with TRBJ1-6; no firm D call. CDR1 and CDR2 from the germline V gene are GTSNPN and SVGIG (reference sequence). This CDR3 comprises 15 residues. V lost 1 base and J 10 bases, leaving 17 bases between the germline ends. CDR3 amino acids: CAWSGQAGYLSPLHF. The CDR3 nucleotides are TGTGCCTGGAGTGGTCAGGCGGGTTATCTATCACCCCTCCACTTT.

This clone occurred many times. The CDR3 loop reads CASSFNYEQYF. The DNA for the CDR3 is TGTGCCAGCAGTTTCAACTACGAGCAGTACTTC. V and J are TRBV28 and TRBJ2-7; D not resolved. This CDR3 has 11 residues. Germline CDR1 MDHEN, CDR2 SYDVKM. The ends were cut back, 3 bases at V and 3 bases at J, with 3 bases in the middle.

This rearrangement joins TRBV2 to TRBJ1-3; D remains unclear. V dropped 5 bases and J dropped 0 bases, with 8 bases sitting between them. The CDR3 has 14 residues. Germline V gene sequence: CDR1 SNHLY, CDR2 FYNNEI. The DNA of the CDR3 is TGTGCCAGCAGTCCGATTTTCTCTGGAAACACCATATATTTT. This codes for CASSPIFSGNTIYF.

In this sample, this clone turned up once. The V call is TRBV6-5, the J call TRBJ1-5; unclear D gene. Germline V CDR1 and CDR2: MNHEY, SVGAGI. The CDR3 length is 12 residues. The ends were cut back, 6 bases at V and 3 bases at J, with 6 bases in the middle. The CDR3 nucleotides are TGTGCCAGCAGAACAGTCAATCAGCCCCAGCATTTT. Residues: CASRTVNQPQHF.

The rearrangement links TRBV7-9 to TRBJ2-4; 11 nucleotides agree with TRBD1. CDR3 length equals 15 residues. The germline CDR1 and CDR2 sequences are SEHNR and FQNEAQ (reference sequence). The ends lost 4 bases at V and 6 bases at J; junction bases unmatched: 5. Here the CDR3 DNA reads TGTGCCAGCAGCTCGCCCGGGACAGGGGGAAACATTCAGTACTTC. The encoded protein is CASSSPGTGGNIQYF.

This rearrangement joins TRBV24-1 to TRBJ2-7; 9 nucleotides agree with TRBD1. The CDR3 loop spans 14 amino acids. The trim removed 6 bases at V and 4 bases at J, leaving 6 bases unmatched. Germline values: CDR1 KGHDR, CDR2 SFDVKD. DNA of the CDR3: TGTGCCACCAGTCCGGGACAGGGTGGATACGAGCAGTACTTC. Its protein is CATSPGQGGYEQYF.

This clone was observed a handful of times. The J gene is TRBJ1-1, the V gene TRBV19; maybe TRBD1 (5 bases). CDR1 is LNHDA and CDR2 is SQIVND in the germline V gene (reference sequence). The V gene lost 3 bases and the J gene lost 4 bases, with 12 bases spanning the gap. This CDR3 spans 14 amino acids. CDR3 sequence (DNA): TGTGCCAGTAGTATGCAGGGTGGGAGCACTGAAGCTTTCTTT. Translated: CASSMQGGSTEAFF.